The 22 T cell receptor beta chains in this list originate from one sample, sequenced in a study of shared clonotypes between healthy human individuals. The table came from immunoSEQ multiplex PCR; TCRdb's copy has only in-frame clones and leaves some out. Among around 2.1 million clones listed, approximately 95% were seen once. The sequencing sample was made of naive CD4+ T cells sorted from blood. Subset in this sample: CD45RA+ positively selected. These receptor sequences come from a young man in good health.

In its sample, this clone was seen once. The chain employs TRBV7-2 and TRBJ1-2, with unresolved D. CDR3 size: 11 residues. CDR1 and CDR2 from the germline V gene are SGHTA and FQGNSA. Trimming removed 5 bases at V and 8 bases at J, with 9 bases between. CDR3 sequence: CASSTRTGYTF. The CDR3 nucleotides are TGTGCCAGCAGCACACGGACGGGCTACACCTTC.

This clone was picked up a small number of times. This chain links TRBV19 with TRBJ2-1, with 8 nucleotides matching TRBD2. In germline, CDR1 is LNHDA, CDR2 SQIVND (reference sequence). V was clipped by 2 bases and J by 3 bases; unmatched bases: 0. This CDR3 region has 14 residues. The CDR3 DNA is TGTGCCAGTAGTATACTAGCGGGCTACAATGAGCAGTTCTTC. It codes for CASSILAGYNEQFF.

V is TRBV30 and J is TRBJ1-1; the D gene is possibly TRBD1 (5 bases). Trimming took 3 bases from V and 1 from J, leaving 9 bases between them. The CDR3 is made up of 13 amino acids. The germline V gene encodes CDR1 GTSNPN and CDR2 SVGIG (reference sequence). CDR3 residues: CAWRGEENTEAFF. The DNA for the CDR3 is TGTGCCTGGAGAGGGGAGGAGAACACTGAAGCTTTCTTT.

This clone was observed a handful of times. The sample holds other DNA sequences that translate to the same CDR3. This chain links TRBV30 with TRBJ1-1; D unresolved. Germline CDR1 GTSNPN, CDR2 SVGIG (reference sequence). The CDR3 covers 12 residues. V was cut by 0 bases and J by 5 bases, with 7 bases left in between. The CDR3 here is CAWSVLGTEAFF. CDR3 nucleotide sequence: TGTGCCTGGAGTGTTCTAGGGACTGAAGCTTTCTTT.

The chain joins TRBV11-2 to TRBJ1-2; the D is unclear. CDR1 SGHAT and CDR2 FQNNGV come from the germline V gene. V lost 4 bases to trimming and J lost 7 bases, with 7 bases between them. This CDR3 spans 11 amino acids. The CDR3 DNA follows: TGTGCCAGCAGCTCCCGTGGTGGCTACACCTTC. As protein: CASSSRGGYTF.

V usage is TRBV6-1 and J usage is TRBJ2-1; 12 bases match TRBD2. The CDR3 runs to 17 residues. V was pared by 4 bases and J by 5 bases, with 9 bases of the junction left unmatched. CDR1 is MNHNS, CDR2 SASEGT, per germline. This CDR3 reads CASSVPSGRAPNNEQFF. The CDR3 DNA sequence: TGTGCCAGCAGTGTTCCTAGCGGGAGGGCCCCTAACAATGAGCAGTTCTTC.

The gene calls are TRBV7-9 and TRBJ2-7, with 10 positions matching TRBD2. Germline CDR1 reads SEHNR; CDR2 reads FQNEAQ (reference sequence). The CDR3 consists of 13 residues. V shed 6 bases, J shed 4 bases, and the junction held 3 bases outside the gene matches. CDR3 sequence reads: CASRTSGVYEQYF. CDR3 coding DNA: TGTGCCAGCAGAACTAGCGGGGTTTACGAGCAGTACTTC.

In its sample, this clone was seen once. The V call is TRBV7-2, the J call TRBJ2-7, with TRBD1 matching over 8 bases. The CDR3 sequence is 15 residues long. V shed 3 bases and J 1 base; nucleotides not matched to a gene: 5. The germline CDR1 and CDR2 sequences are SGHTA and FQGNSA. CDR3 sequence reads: CASSFKTGGSYEQYF. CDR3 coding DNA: TGTGCCAGCAGCTTCAAAACAGGGGGGTCCTACGAGCAGTACTTC.

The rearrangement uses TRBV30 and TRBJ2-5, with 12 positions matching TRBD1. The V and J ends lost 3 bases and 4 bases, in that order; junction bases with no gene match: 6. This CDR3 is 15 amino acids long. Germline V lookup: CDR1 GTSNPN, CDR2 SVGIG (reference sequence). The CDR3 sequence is CAWRTGQGAGETQYF. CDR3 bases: TGTGCCTGGAGGACGGGACAGGGGGCCGGAGAGACCCAGTACTTC.

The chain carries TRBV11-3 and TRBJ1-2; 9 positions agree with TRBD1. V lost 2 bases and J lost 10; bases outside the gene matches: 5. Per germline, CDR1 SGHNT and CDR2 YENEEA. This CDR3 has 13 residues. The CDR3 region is CASSLRTGGDYTF. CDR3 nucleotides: TGTGCCAGCAGCTTACGTACAGGGGGCGACTACACCTTC. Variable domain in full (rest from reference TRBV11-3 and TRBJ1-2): EAGVVQSPRYKIIEKKQPVAFWCNPISGHNTLYWYLQNLGQGPELLIRYENEEAVDDSQLPKDRFSAERLKGVDSTLKIQPAELGDSAVYLCASSLRTGGDYTFGSGTRLTVV.

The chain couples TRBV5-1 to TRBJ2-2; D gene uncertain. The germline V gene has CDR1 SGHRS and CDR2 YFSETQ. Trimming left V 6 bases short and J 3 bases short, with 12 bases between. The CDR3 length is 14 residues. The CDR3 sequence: CASTGEFDTGELFF. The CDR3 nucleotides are TGCGCCAGCACAGGTGAATTCGACACCGGGGAGCTGTTTTTT.

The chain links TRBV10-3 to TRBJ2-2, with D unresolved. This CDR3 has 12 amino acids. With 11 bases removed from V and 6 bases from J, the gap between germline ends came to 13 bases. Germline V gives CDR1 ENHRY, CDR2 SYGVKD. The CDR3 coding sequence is TGTGCCCCACGGGTGGTGCCCGGGGAGCTGTTTTTT. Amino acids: CAPRVVPGELFF.

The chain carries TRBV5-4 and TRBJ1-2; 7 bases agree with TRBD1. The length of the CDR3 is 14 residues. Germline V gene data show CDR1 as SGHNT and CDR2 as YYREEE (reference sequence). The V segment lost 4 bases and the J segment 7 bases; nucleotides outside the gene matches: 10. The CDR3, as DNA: TGTGCCAGCAGCGTTGACAGGGTCCTTGCTGGCTACACCTTC. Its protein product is CASSVDRVLAGYTF.

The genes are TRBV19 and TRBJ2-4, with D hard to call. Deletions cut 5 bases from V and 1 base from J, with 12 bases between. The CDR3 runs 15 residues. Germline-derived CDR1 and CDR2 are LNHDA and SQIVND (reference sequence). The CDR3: CASSSLYLAKNIQYF. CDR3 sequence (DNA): TGTGCCAGTAGTTCCCTGTACCTGGCCAAAAACATTCAGTACTTC.

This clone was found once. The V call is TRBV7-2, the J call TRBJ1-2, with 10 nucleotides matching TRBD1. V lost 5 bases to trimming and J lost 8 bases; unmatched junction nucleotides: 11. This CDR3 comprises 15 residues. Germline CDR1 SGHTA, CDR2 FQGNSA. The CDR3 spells CASSVRQGAPDGYTF. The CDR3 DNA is TGTGCCAGCAGCGTTAGACAGGGGGCGCCGGACGGCTACACCTTC.

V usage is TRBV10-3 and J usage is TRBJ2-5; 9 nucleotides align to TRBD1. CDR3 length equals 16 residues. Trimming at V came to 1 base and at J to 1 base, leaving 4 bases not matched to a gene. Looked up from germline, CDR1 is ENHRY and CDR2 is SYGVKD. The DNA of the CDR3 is TGTGCCATCAGTGAGTTCACAGGGGGCTCCCAAGAGACCCAGTACTTC. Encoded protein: CAISEFTGGSQETQYF.

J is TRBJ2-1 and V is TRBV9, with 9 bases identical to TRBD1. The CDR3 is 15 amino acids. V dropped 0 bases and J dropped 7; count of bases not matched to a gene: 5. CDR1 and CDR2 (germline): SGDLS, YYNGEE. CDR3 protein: CASSVVQGARNEQFF. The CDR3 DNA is TGTGCCAGCAGCGTAGTACAGGGGGCTCGGAATGAGCAGTTCTTC.

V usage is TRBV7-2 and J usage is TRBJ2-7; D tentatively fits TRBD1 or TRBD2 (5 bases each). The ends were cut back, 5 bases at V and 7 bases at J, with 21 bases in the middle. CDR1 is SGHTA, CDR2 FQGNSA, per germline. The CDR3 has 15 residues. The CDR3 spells CASSLPGTLPKEQYF. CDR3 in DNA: TGTGCCAGCAGCCTACCCGGGACCCTACCGAAGGAGCAGTACTTC.

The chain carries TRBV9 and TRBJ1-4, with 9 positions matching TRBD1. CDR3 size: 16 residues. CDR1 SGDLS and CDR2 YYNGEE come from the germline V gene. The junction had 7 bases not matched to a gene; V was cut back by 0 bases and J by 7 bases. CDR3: CASSVATGQGPEKLFF. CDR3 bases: TGTGCCAGCAGCGTAGCTACGGGACAGGGCCCTGAAAAACTGTTTTTT.

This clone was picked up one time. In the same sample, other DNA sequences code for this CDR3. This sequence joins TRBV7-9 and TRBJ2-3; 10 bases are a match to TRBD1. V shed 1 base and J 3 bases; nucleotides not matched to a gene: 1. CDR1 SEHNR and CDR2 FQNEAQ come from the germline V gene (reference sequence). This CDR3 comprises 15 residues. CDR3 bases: TGTGCCAGCAGCTTAGGGGGACAGGGGACAGATACGCAGTATTTT. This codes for CASSLGGQGTDTQYF.

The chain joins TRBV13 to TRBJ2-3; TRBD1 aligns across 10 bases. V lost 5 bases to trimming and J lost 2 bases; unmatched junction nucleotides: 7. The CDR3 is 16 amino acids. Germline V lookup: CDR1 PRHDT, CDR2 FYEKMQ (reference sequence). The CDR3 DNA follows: TGTGCCAGCAGCGCCGGGACAGGGGTTTCCACAGATACGCAGTATTTT. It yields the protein CASSAGTGVSTDTQYF. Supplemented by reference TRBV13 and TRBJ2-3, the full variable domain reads AAGVIQSPRHLIKEKRETATLKCYPIPRHDTVYWYQQGPGQDPQFLISFYEKMQSDKGSIPDRFSAQQFSDYHSELNMSSLELGDSALYFCASSAGTGVSTDTQYFGPGTRLTVL.

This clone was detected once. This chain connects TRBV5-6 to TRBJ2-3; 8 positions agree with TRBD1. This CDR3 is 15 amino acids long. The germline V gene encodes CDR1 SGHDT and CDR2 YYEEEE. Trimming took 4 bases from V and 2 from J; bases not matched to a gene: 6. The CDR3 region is CASSPDRASTDTQYF. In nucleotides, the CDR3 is TGTGCCAGCAGCCCGGACAGGGCCTCCACAGATACGCAGTATTTT.